This T cell receptor (beta chain) originates from a study of T cell responses to AZD1222 COVID-19 vaccine. Findings and caveats of the study: Receipt of two AZD1222 doses was followed by a rise in Spike-specific TCR breadth and depth.

In its sample, this clone was seen once. What it recognizes is unknown. Only in-frame clones appear in the TCRdb table, and some are missing; sequencing was by immunoSEQ multiplex PCR. The sample shows 150,000 to 200,000 clones, around 92% of them seen only once. Germline V gives CDR1 MNHEY, CDR2 SMNVEV (reference sequence). Trimming took off 7 bases at V and 3 bases at J, with 16 bases between the two ends. The CDR3 is made up of 15 amino acids. This clonotype was sampled from an adult in good health. V is TRBV27 and J is TRBJ1-5; D remains ambiguous. The sequenced sample was peripheral blood, obtained on day 0 of AZD1222 vaccination. The CDR3 region is CASTTGYGPNQPQHF. In DNA, the CDR3 is TGTGCCAGCACCACCGGATACGGCCCCAATCAGCCCCAGCATTTT.